This T cell receptor (beta chain) emerged from a study of regulatory T cells in long-lasting Graves disease (dated by TCRdb to the early 2020s). With regard to the full study: In the newly diagnosed Graves' disease group, patients had been taking antithyroid drugs for less than 3 months. Patients with persistent Graves' disease were compared with patients with newly diagnosed Graves' disease using TCR sequencing and RNA sequencing of peripheral blood. The study was registered as a clinical trial and conducted in China. TCR sequencing covered some 13 persistent and approximately 20 newly diagnosed Graves' disease patients, some 33 samples in total. Study-wide findings and limitations: As a limitation, the authors acknowledged that the small sample size may reduce accuracy. Only the TCR beta chain was sequenced and analyzed. Persistent patients shared more public clonotypes among themselves (roughly 2,700) than newly diagnosed patients did (approximately 970). The study examined only peripheral blood because the primary lesion, thyroid tissue, could not be accessed. Persistent disease showed preferential use of TRBV28, TRBJ1-2 and TRBJ2-5, whereas newly diagnosed disease favored TRBV20-1 and TRBJ2-1. Compared with newly diagnosed patients, persistent Graves' disease patients had lower TCR Shannon entropy and fewer highly expanded clones, which suggests clonal expansion.

The sample's time point, from its label and the paper: newly diagnosed GD, antithyroid drugs for less than 3 months. RNA was extracted from PBMCs in TRIzol for both TCR sequencing and RNA sequencing. Graves' disease was diagnosed according to American Thyroid Association guidelines. Patients were recruited from an endocrinology department in Xi'an, China. Each patient gave about 8.1 milliliters of peripheral blood, collected in an EDTA anticoagulant tube. Ficoll Paque Plus density gradient separation was used to isolate PBMCs, and no additional T cell sorting was done. An Agilent 2100 Bioanalyzer and agarose gel were used to assess RNA quality, and a NanoDrop 2000 was used to measure RNA concentration. This clonotype was counted between two and nine times. This receptor's antigen is unknown. No quality values exist for individual bases; no much larger clone is one base distant. A distance of 13 bases separates the germline ends of V and J, which lose 3 bases and 0 bases respectively. The germline V gene sets CDR1 to SGHTS and CDR2 to YDEGEE. There are 16 amino acids in the CDR3, from cysteine to phenylalanine inclusive. The only DNA kept is the CDR3, 48 bases in frame from the first base.

The library was produced with multiplex PCR. Sequencing instrument: Illumina HiSeq 4000. CDR3 regions were amplified by Arm-PCR with iRepertoire HTBI primers to construct TCR beta libraries. Gel purification was performed on PCR products prior to sequencing. The original methods were these. Gene usage analysis of CDR3 amino acid clonotypes used the 50 to 70 TRBV and 14 to 15 TRBJ segments found across samples. Filtered high-quality paired reads were merged into contigs using COPE and FqMerger. BLAST was used to align contigs to the IMGT TRBV, TRBD and TRBJ reference genes, and CDR3 was defined following IMGT. Highly expanded clones were defined as clonotypes with a frequency above 0.1%. Repertoire diversity was measured by Shannon entropy, and V-J evenness by the Gini coefficient. A clonotype found in more than one individual was treated as public. The raw public data were reprocessed by TCRdb itself: fastp quality trimming at Q25, MiXCR clonotype calling, in-frame beta chains only. CDR3 protein duplicates are merged, each entry listing the most common genes and DNA. TCRdb, rather than the study authors, made the V and J calls. The sample includes hundreds of thousands of distinct CDR3 sequences, with roughly 18% observed a single time. Of the sample, 38% is held by the ten largest clones.

The TCR was taken from a female donor with Graves disease. The specimen was peripheral blood mononuclear cells (PBMCs), collected at new diagnosis, from a patient treated with antithyroid drugs. The V and J genes are TRBV5-8 and TRBJ1-3; a tentative D call is TRBD1 (6 bases match). The DNA reads TGTGCCAGCAGCTCGACAGGTTTTGGCTCTGGAAACACCATATATTTT. The encoded protein is CASSSTGFGSGNTIYF.